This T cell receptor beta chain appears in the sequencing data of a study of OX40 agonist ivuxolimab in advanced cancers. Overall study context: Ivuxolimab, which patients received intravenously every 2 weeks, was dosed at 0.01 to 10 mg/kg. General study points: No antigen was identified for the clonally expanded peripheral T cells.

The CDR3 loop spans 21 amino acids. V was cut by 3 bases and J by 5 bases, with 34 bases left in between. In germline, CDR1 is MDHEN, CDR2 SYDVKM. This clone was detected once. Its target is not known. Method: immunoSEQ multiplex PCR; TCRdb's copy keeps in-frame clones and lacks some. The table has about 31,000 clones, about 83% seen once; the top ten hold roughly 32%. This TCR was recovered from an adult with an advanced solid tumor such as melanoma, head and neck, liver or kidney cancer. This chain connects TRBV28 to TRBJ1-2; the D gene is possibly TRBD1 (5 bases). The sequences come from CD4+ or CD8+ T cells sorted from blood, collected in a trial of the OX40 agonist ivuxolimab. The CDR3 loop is CASSFPVSPRRTRGWGYGYTF. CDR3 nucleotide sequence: TGTGCCAGCAGTTTCCCAGTTTCCCCCCGACGGACAAGGGGTTGGGGTTATGGCTACACCTTC.